The following is a T cell receptor (beta chain) sequence with its context. The target of this receptor is not known. Sequences SGHTA (CDR1) and FQGNSA (CDR2) are obtained from the germline V gene. The CDR3 has 16 amino acids, counting the end cysteine and phenylalanine. No nucleotide data were recorded. The sample belongs to a study of T cells expressing NK-cell markers (dated by TCRdb to the early 2020s). Regarding the research as a whole: TCR beta-chain repertoires were profiled in sorted CD3+CD56+NKG2C+, CD3+CD56+NKG2C- and CD3+CD56-NKG2C+ T-cell subsets from several donors. Among the eight sequenced donors, only one was HCMV-seronegative, while the other seven were HCMV-seropositive. All eight donors whose samples were sequenced were randomly selected healthy volunteers, three of them men and five women. Sequencing of the libraries produced 2 x 150 bp reads on Illumina HiSeq 2000/2500, MiSeq or NextSeq. The research as a whole found: Whether the expanded NKG2C-expressing T cell clones were specific for HCMV antigens remained unclear. In about 6 donors, the dominant CD3+CD56+NKG2C+ clonotypes were found to rank among the top 10 CD8+ clonotypes and to make up roughly 1.0-7.0% of CD8+ T cells. Those dominant clonotypes were again the most abundant among CD3+CD56-NKG2C+ cells in a handful of donors, at about 25-60.1%.

These reads were obtained on an Illumina HiSeq 2000. TCR beta cDNA libraries were prepared using 5'RACE template switching, which introduced a universal primer site and unique molecular identifiers. Priming for cDNA synthesis came from the TCR beta constant segment, and two successive PCR amplification steps followed. The authors' pipeline ran thus. MIGEC was used to demultiplex reads and group reads by UMI, and MiTCR was used to assemble and quantify clonotypes. To exclude erroneous sequences, only TCR cDNA sequences supported by at least two reads were retained. Downstream repertoire analysis used the tcR package, and clonotypes were matched across fractions by CDR3 nucleotide sequence plus V segment. VDJmatch was used to annotate antigen specificity against VDJdb, with one amino acid substitution in CDR3 allowed. The reads underwent TCRdb reprocessing, giving one record for each CDR3 protein sequence and no DNA. The V and J calls here are based on TCRdb, not the publication. The table for this sample shows under 200,000 distinct CDR3 sequences. The ten largest clones represent around a sixth of the sample.

HCMV-specific IgG was detected in serum with a commercial ELISA kit to determine HCMV serostatus. Peripheral blood mononuclear cells were isolated from blood by Ficoll density gradient centrifugation. This sequence was found in a woman aged 18-69 years in good health. Specimen: blood T cells: a sorted CD56 or NKG2C T cell subset, CD4+ or CD8+ T cells, or bulk PBMC T cells (not recorded which). The chain is assembled from TRBV7-2 and TRBJ2-5; TCRdb gives TRBD2 as the D gene, but with no DNA this cannot be confirmed. This receptor has the CDR3 CASSLGVSGGGETQYF. With the portions outside the CDR3 filled from the reference TRBV7-2 and TRBJ2-5 genes, the complete variable region becomes GAGVSQSPSNKVTEKGKDVELRCDPISGHTALYWYRQSLGQGLEFLIYFQGNSAPDKSGLPSDRFSAERTGGSVSTLTIQRTQQEDSAVYLCASSLGVSGGGETQYFGPGTRLLVL.